This passage covers 26 T cell receptor beta chains from one sample sequenced in a study of T cells in Graves' hyperthyroidism and ophthalmopathy. The investigators amplified TCR beta CDR3 regions from RNA transcripts. HTBI primers were employed in a first-round RT-PCR of the TCR CDR3. TCRdb analysed the multiplex PCR reads with MiXCR anew, one entry per CDR3 protein. The repertoire holds roughly 740,000 distinct CDR3 sequences, around 15% seen once, with 8.4% in the top ten. Sequencing was carried out using blood. The receptors come from a man between 18 and 35 years old with Graves' hyperthyroidism.

V gene TRBV6-9 combines with J gene TRBJ1-3; TRBD1 might be the D (5 bases). V was cut by 3 bases and J by 1 base, with 19 bases left in between. The CDR3 spans 18 residues. CDR1 and CDR2 (germline): MNHGY, SVAAGI. CDR3 sequence (DNA): TGTGCCAGCAGTTACCAGGGTCCGACCGCGCATTCTGGAAACACCATATATTTT. Its protein is CASSYQGPTAHSGNTIYF.

This clonotype was counted many times. V usage is TRBV28 and J usage is TRBJ2-1, with D tentatively TRBD2 (6 bases). Trimming removed 8 bases at V and 5 bases at J, with 16 bases between. Germline V CDR1 and CDR2: MDHEN, SYDVKM. The length of the CDR3 is 14 residues. CDR3 in amino acids: CASSLSPSDNEQFF. The CDR3 DNA reads as TGTGCCAGCTCCCTTTCCCCTAGCGACAATGAGCAGTTCTTC. Full variable domain (outside the CDR3, taken from reference TRBV28 and TRBJ2-1): DVKVTQSSRYLVKRTGEKVFLECVQDMDHENMFWYRQDPGLGLRLIYFSYDVKMKEKGDIPEGYSVSREKKERFSLILESASTNQTSMYLCASSLSPSDNEQFFGPGTRLTVL.

The sample holds many counts of this clonotype. The chain recombines TRBV7-2 with TRBJ2-7; D gene unclear. The CDR3 is 16 amino acids. The V and J ends lost 3 bases and 4 bases respectively, with 19 bases between them. Germline CDR1 and CDR2: SGHTA and FQGNSA. The CDR3, as DNA: TGTGCCAGCAGCTTCTATAATCTAAAGCCCGGATACGAGCAGTACTTC. It yields the protein CASSFYNLKPGYEQYF.

The V call is TRBV7-2, the J call TRBJ1-1; TRBD1 is a possible D gene (6 bases). The CDR3 extends over 17 amino acids. Germline CDR1 and CDR2: SGHTA and FQGNSA. The V end was cut by 0 bases, the J end by 6 bases, with 20 bases between. CDR3 in DNA: TGTGCCAGCAGCTTAGCGAGGGGCGCAGGGGAGGATCCTGAAGCTTTCTTT. It translates to CASSLARGAGEDPEAFF.

The chain has TRBV29-1 and TRBJ2-7; 8 nucleotides line up with TRBD1. CDR1 SQVTM and CDR2 ANQGSEA come from the germline V gene. The ends lost 5 bases at V and 6 bases at J; junction bases unmatched: 9. The CDR3 runs 13 residues. For the CDR3, the DNA is TGCAGCGTTCCCCGGACAGGGAGCTCCGAGCAGTACTTC. Protein product: CSVPRTGSSEQYF.

In nucleotides, the CDR3 is TGCGCCAGCAGCTACACAAAGGGGGATGGCTACACCTTC. This translates into CASSYTKGDGYTF. The chain carries TRBV5-1 and TRBJ1-2, with D possibly being TRBD1 (6 bases). The CDR3 is 13 amino acids. Germline V gene data show CDR1 as SGHRS and CDR2 as YFSETQ. Deletions cut 3 bases from V and 6 bases from J, with 12 bases between.

This clonotype came up many times. The gene calls are TRBV20-1 and TRBJ2-1; 7 bases are a match to TRBD2. The CDR3 length is 14 residues. V was clipped by 1 base and J by 9 bases; unmatched bases: 9. In germline, CDR1 is DFQATT, CDR2 SNEGSKA (reference sequence). CDR3 sequence: CSARAGGRAFEQFF. The CDR3, as DNA: TGCAGTGCTAGAGCTGGGGGGAGGGCATTTGAGCAGTTCTTC.

This clonotype was picked up many times. The genes are TRBV28 and TRBJ2-2; no reliable D call. CDR3 length: 15 residues. V was cut by 8 bases and J by 3 bases, with 16 bases left in between. Germline CDR1 and CDR2: MDHEN and SYDVKM. CDR3 protein: CASEQRRPDTGELFF. The CDR3 bases are TGTGCCAGCGAACAAAGACGCCCGGACACCGGGGAGCTGTTTTTT.

This chain links TRBV4-3 with TRBJ2-7, with 7 positions matching TRBD1. From germline, CDR1 is LGHNA and CDR2 YSLEER. Trimming cost V 0 bases and J 0 bases; bases outside gene matches: 5. The CDR3 sequence is 16 residues long. CDR3 loop: CASSQEWGQSSYEQYF. The CDR3, as DNA: TGCGCCAGCAGCCAAGAGTGGGGACAGAGCTCCTACGAGCAGTACTTC.

This clonotype was observed at least ten times. This rearrangement joins TRBV2 to TRBJ2-2; D is undetermined. The germline V gene has CDR1 SNHLY and CDR2 FYNNEI. This CDR3 has 12 amino acids. V shed 4 bases and J shed 6 bases, with 6 bases lying between them. The CDR3 protein is CASSGLPGELFF. Here the CDR3 DNA reads TGTGCCAGCAGTGGTCTCCCCGGGGAGCTGTTTTTT. Full variable domain (missing parts from reference TRBV2 and TRBJ2-2): EPEVTQTPSHQVTQMGQEVILRCVPISNHLYFYWYRQILGQKVEFLVSFYNNEISEKSEIFDDQFSVERPDGSNFTLKIRSTKLEDSAMYFCASSGLPGELFFGEGSRLTVL.

This clonotype turned up a few times. The chain couples TRBV7-2 to TRBJ2-3; TRBD2 might be the D (5 bases). The CDR3 totals 14 residues. V lost 7 bases to trimming and J lost 2 bases, with 13 bases between them. Germline CDR1 reads SGHTA; CDR2 reads FQGNSA. The CDR3 DNA reads TGTGCCAGCAAGGCGGCGGGCCACACAGATACGCAGTATTTT. Translation gives CASKAAGHTDTQYF.

The gene calls are TRBV5-5 and TRBJ2-3, with TRBD2 identical over 7 bases. V gave up 3 bases and J gave up 3 bases; unmatched junction bases: 10. The CDR3 runs to 16 residues. CDR1 and CDR2 (germline): SGHKS, YYEKEE (reference sequence). CDR3 in amino acids: CASSSQLAMKTDTQYF. The CDR3 nucleotides are TGTGCCAGCAGCTCGCAACTAGCGATGAAGACAGATACGCAGTATTTT.

The chain has TRBV11-1 and TRBJ2-1; no clear D gene. Trimming cost V 4 bases and J 12 bases, with 22 bases left between them. Germline lookup yields CDR1 SGHAT and CDR2 FQDESV (reference sequence). CDR3 length: 15 amino acids. CDR3 sequence (DNA): TGTGCCAGCAGCTCAAGTCGGGTTTTTTTTATTTCGCAGTTCTTC. It codes for CASSSSRVFFISQFF.

This clonotype was seen ten or more times. The chain is built from TRBV27 and TRBJ2-7; the match to TRBD1 covers 12 bases. Trimming removed 5 bases from V and 6 bases from J; junction bases left unmatched: 11. Germline CDR1 and CDR2: MNHEY and SMNVEV (reference sequence). The CDR3 spans 16 residues. The DNA for the CDR3 is TGTGCCAGCAGTCTCTATCCGGGACAGGGGGCTGGCGAGCAGTACTTC. Translating it yields CASSLYPGQGAGEQYF.

Turning to this clonotype: One end of the junction does not line up with germline, which may come from a read error. V and J are TRBV20-1 and TRBJ2-2, with 8 bases aligning to TRBD2. Per germline, CDR1 DFQATT and CDR2 SNEGSKA (reference sequence). The CDR3 runs 16 residues. The chain's CDR3 is CGARGPGLGGAGELFF. CDR3 nucleotide sequence: TGCGGTGCTAGGGGTCCGGGACTAGGAGGTGCCGGGGAGCTGTTTTTT.

This clonotype appeared many times. The chain carries TRBV18 and TRBJ2-1; 8 bases align to TRBD1. With 2 bases clipped from V and 0 bases from J, the junction kept 0 bases outside the gene matches. CDR3 length: 15 residues. Germline loops: CDR1 KGHSH, CDR2 LQKENI. The CDR3 DNA is TGTGCCAGCTCACCAGGACAGGGCTCCTACAATGAGCAGTTCTTC. Its translation: CASSPGQGSYNEQFF. The full variable domain, its missing parts supplied by reference TRBV18 and TRBJ2-1, is NAGVMQNPRHLVRRRGQEARLRCSPMKGHSHVYWYRQLPEEGLKFMVYLQKENIIDESGMPKERFSAEFPKEGPSILRIQQVVRGDSAAYFCASSPGQGSYNEQFFGPGTRLTVL.

Comments on this clonotype: With a much larger clone just one base away, this may be a read error. This is likely a read error, given that the CDR3 carries no conserved phenylalanine or tryptophan at its end. V is TRBV27 and J is TRBJ1-6; D perhaps matches TRBD1 (5 bases). Trimming took off 4 bases at V and 0 bases at J, with 10 bases between the two ends. This CDR3 comprises 16 residues. CDR1 MNHEY and CDR2 SMNVEV come from the germline V gene (reference sequence). DNA of the CDR3: TGTGCCAGCAGTTCCCTGGGGGGCTCCTATAATTCACCCCTCCACCTT. This sequence encodes CASSSLGGSYNSPLHL.

This clonotype was counted ten times or more. V and J are TRBV28 and TRBJ2-7; 10 bases are shared with TRBD2. V trimming: 2 bases; J trimming: 9 bases; junction bases outside the gene matches: 13. Looked up from germline, CDR1 is MDHEN and CDR2 is SYDVKM. The CDR3 has 16 residues. The CDR3 spells CASSLLAGAPGLGQYF. In nucleotides, the CDR3 is TGTGCCAGCAGTTTACTAGCGGGAGCGCCTGGCTTAGGGCAGTACTTC. Combining the CDR3 with reference TRBV28 and TRBJ2-7 gives the whole variable domain DVKVTQSSRYLVKRTGEKVFLECVQDMDHENMFWYRQDPGLGLRLIYFSYDVKMKEKGDIPEGYSVSREKKERFSLILESASTNQTSMYLCASSLLAGAPGLGQYFGPGTRLTVT.

This clonotype was recorded a few times. The gene calls are TRBV6-1 and TRBJ1-1; 7 bases line up with TRBD1. The germline V gene encodes CDR1 MNHNS and CDR2 SASEGT. The CDR3 sequence is 14 residues long. With 5 bases clipped from V and 4 bases from J, the junction kept 7 bases outside the gene matches. The CDR3 protein is CASSRQGWGTEAFF. CDR3 DNA sequence: TGTGCCAGCAGTCGACAGGGCTGGGGCACTGAAGCTTTCTTT.

This clonotype was seen many times. The rearrangement joins TRBV3-1 to TRBJ2-7, with 11 positions matching TRBD2. V lost 2 bases and J lost 6; bases outside the gene matches: 3. CDR3 length: 14 amino acids. Germline V gives CDR1 LGHDT, CDR2 YNNKEL (reference sequence). The CDR3 DNA reads as TGTGCCAGCAGCCAATTAGCGGGAGGGAGCGAGCAGTACTTC. Residues: CASSQLAGGSEQYF.

The table lists this clonotype with a few counts. In DNA, the CDR3 is TGCAGCGCCAGACAGGCGAACAATCAGCCCCAGCATTTT. Residues: CSARQANNQPQHF. The chain carries TRBV29-1 and TRBJ1-5, with TRBD1 as a possible D gene (6 bases). The CDR3 contains 13 residues. Between the trimmed V and J ends, which lost 7 bases and 3 bases, there was a span of 13 bases. CDR1 is SQVTM and CDR2 is ANQGSEA in the germline V gene.

This clonotype showed up many times. The V call is TRBV30, the J call TRBJ2-7; the match to TRBD2 covers 9 bases. Trimming took 1 base from V and 7 from J; bases not matched to a gene: 8. Per the germline V gene, CDR1 is GTSNPN and CDR2 is SVGIG (reference sequence). The CDR3 covers 14 residues. The CDR3 spells CAWSASGTLREQYF. The CDR3 nucleotides read TGTGCCTGGAGTGCTAGCGGGACTCTCCGGGAGCAGTACTTC.

This clonotype was seen repeatedly, ten times or more. V gene TRBV12-3 or TRBV12-4 combines with J gene TRBJ1-2; D unclear. The length of the CDR3 is 13 residues. V was cut by 7 bases and J by 5 bases, with 14 bases left in between. This CDR3 is CASNPGLSYGYTF. The CDR3 DNA sequence: TGTGCCAGCAACCCCGGCCTATCTTATGGCTACACCTTC.

This clonotype was observed many times. The V call is TRBV20-1, the J call TRBJ2-1; TRBD1 agrees at 9 bases. J was trimmed by 9 bases and V by 4 bases; bases with no gene match: 16. CDR3 size: 16 residues. CDR1 is DFQATT and CDR2 is SNEGSKA in the germline V gene (reference sequence). CDR3 DNA: TGCAGTGCTACCCAGACCCCGGGACAGGGTAGGCGTGAGCAGTTCTTC. Protein product: CSATQTPGQGRREQFF.

This clonotype showed up many times. The chain's CDR3 is CASSPLAGVADTQYF. CDR3 nucleotide sequence: TGTGCCAGCAGTCCACTAGCGGGAGTGGCAGATACGCAGTATTTT. V and J are TRBV3-1 and TRBJ2-3, with 11 bases matching TRBD2. The germline V gene encodes CDR1 LGHDT and CDR2 YNNKEL (reference sequence). V gave up 6 bases and J gave up 4 bases; unmatched junction bases: 6. CDR3 length: 15 residues.

The table lists this clonotype with a few counts. The V gene is TRBV20-1, the J gene TRBJ2-7; TRBD2 agrees at 7 bases. The V and J ends lost 7 bases and 2 bases, in that order; junction bases with no gene match: 8. The CDR3 runs to 13 residues. In germline, CDR1 is DFQATT, CDR2 SNEGSKA (reference sequence). The DNA of the CDR3 is TGCAGTGGGTGGGCGGGAGAAACCTACGAGCAGTACTTC. Translated, it gives CSGWAGETYEQYF.